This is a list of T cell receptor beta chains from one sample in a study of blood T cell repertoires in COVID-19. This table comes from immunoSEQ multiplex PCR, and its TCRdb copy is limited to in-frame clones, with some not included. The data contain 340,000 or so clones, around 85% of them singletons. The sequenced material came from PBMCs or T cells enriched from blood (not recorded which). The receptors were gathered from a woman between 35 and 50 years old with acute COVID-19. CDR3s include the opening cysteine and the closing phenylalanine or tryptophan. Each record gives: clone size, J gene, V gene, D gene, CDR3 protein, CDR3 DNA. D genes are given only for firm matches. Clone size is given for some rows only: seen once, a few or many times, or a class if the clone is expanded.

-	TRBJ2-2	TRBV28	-	CASRYQGAGELFF	TGTGCCAGCAGATATCAGGGTGCCGGGGAGCTGTTTTTT
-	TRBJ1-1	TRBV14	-	CASSQGVAGNPEAFF	TGTGCCAGCAGCCAAGGAGTCGCGGGAAACCCTGAAGCTTTCTTT
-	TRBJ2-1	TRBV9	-	CSSGVGNEQFF	TGTTCCTCCGGGGTGGGAAATGAGCAGTTCTTC
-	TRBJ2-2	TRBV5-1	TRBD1	CASSGGTGEGAGELFF	TGCGCCAGCAGCGGCGGGACAGGGGAGGGGGCAGGAGAGCTGTTTTTT
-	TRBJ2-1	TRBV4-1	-	CASSLQEALGNEQFF	TGCGCCAGCAGCCTTCAAGAGGCACTCGGCAATGAGCAGTTCTTC
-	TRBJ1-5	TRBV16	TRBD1	CASSQSGTGADQPQHF	TGTGCCAGCAGCCAATCGGGGACAGGGGCAGATCAGCCCCAGCATTTT
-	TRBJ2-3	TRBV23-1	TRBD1	CASSQIIRGSSTDTQYF	TGCGCCAGCAGTCAAATCATCAGGGGGTCTAGCACAGATACGCAGTATTTT
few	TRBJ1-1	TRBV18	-	CASSPAGFEVTEAFF	TGTGCCAGCTCACCAGCAGGGTTTGAGGTCACTGAAGCTTTCTTT
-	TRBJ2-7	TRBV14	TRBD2	CASSPGTSGYRYEQYF	TGTGCCAGCAGCCCTGGGACTAGCGGATACCGCTACGAGCAGTACTTC
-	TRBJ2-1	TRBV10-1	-	CASSEVDRSVNEQFF	TGCGCCAGCAGTGAAGTTGACAGGTCGGTGAATGAGCAGTTCTTC
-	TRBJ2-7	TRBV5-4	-	CASSAGTSYEQYF	TGTGCCAGCAGCGCCGGGACAAGCTACGAGCAGTACTTC
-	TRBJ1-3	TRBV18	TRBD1	CASSQTQGAFGNTIYF	TGTGCCAGCTCACAAACACAGGGGGCATTTGGAAACACCATATATTTT
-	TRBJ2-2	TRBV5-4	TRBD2	CASSSGLAGGSRELFF	TGTGCCAGCAGCTCAGGACTAGCGGGGGGCTCCAGGGAGCTGTTTTTT
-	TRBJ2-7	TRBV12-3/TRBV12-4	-	CASSTFDRYEQYF	TGTGCCAGCAGCACCTTCGACAGATACGAGCAGTACTTC
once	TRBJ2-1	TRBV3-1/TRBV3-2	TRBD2	CASSLGPSGGGYNEQFF	TGTGCCAGCAGCCTTGGTCCTAGCGGGGGGGGATACAATGAGCAGTTCTTC
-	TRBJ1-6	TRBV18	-	CASSPFGNSPLHF	TGTGCCAGCTCACCCTTCGGTAATTCACCCCTCCACTTT
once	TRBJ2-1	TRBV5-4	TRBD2	CASSLGSGSSYNEQFF	TGTGCCAGCAGCTTGGGCAGCGGGAGCTCCTACAATGAGCAGTTCTTC
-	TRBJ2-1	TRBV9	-	CASSVRLSSYNEQFF	TGTGCCAGCAGCGTTCGACTCAGCTCCTACAATGAGCAGTTCTTC
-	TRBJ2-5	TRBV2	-	CASSEALLTGRETQYF	TGTGCCAGCAGTGAAGCGCTTCTGACAGGGAGGGAGACCCAGTACTTC
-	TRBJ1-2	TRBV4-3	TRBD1	CASSQVSGQLYGYTF	TGCGCCAGCAGCCAAGTATCGGGACAGCTCTATGGCTACACCTTC
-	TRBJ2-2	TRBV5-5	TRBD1	CASSFEPGQGTGELFF	TGTGCCAGCAGCTTTGAGCCGGGACAGGGAACCGGGGAGCTGTTTTTT
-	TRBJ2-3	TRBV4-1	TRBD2	CASSQTPSGGVDTQYF	TGCGCCAGCAGCCAAACACCGAGCGGGGGGGTGGATACGCAGTATTTT
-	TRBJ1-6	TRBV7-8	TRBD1	CASSPRFGTGNSPLHF	TGTGCCAGCAGCCCCCGGTTCGGGACAGGGAATTCACCCCTCCACTTT
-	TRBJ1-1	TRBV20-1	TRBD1	CSASRQGANTEAFF	TGCAGTGCTAGTAGGCAGGGGGCTAACACTGAAGCTTTCTTT
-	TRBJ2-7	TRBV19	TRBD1	CASSTTWGGTGLYEQYF	TGTGCCAGTAGTACAACTTGGGGGGGGACAGGGTTGTACGAGCAGTACTTC
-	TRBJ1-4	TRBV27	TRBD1	CASSFGDRDEKLFF	TGTGCCAGCAGTTTTGGAGACAGGGATGAAAAACTGTTTTTT
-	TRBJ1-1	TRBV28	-	CASSLPGQATEAFF	TGTGCCAGCAGTTTACCCGGCCAGGCCACTGAAGCTTTCTTT
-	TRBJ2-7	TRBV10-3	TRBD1	CAISVGQGVPYEQYF	TGTGCCATCAGTGTAGGACAGGGTGTCCCCTACGAGCAGTACTTC
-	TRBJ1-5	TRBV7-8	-	CASSLQGIEQPQHF	TGTGCCAGCAGCCTACAGGGTATCGAACAGCCCCAGCATTTT